This passage covers 31 T cell receptor beta chains from one sample sequenced in a study of T cells in Graves' hyperthyroidism and ophthalmopathy. Amplified TCR beta CDR3 regions came from RNA transcripts. A first-round RT-PCR of the TCR CDR3 used the HTBI primer set. In TCRdb, the multiplex PCR reads were re-called with MiXCR into one record per CDR3 protein. The table includes about 96,000 distinct CDR3 sequences, just over 50% detected once. The sequenced sample consisted of blood. The source of these receptors is a woman aged 40-49 years with Graves' hyperthyroidism.

This clonotype has a single count. This chain joins TRBV2 and TRBJ1-4; D is uncertain. Looked up from germline, CDR1 is SNHLY and CDR2 is FYNNEI. V gave up 7 bases and J gave up 7 bases, with 10 bases separating them. This CDR3 is built from 12 residues. The CDR3 is CASTRTTEKLFF. In DNA form, the CDR3 reads TGTGCCAGCACTAGAACGACTGAAAAACTGTTTTTT. Filled out from reference TRBV2 and TRBJ1-4, the complete variable domain reads EPEVTQTPSHQVTQMGQEVILRCVPISNHLYFYWYRQILGQKVEFLVSFYNNEISEKSEIFDDQFSVERPDGSNFTLKIRSTKLEDSAMYFCASTRTTEKLFFGSGTQLSVL.

Notes on this clonotype: It may be a read error: a sequence one base away is much more abundant. The chain uses TRBV7-9 and TRBJ1-2; D unclear. Per the germline V gene, CDR1 is SEHNR and CDR2 is FQNEAQ (reference sequence). The CDR3 totals 12 residues. The V end was cut by 6 bases, the J end by 10 bases, with 15 bases between. In DNA, the CDR3 is TGTGCCAGCAGGCCCTATGGTGGAGACTACACCTTC. Protein sequence: CASRPYGGDYTF. The variable domain in full, with the rest retrieved from reference TRBV7-9 and TRBJ1-2, is DTGVSQNPRHKITKRGQNVTFRCDPISEHNRLYWYRQTLGQGPEFLTYFQNEAQLEKSRLLSDRFSAERPKGSFSTLEIQRTEQGDSAMYLCASRPYGGDYTFGSGTRLTVV.

The J gene is TRBJ1-1, the V gene TRBV27, with D uncertain. Germline-derived CDR1 and CDR2 are MNHEY and SMNVEV (reference sequence). Between the trimmed V and J ends, which lost 2 bases and 2 bases, there was a span of 6 bases. This CDR3 region has 13 residues. The CDR3 sequence is CASSLKANTEAFF. The DNA for the CDR3 is TGTGCCAGCAGTTTAAAGGCTAACACTGAAGCTTTCTTT.

This clonotype was seen a few times. This chain joins TRBV7-9 and TRBJ1-3; D gene unclear. The germline V gene encodes CDR1 SEHNR and CDR2 FQNEAQ (reference sequence). V lost 6 bases and J 0 bases, leaving 9 bases between the germline ends. The CDR3 sequence is 14 residues long. The CDR3 DNA sequence: TGTGCCAGCAGTTACAAATACTCTGGAAACACCATATATTTT. Amino acid sequence: CASSYKYSGNTIYF.

This clonotype has ten or more counts. The rearrangement joins TRBV19 to TRBJ1-1; maybe TRBD1 (5 bases). V was pared by 6 bases and J by 4 bases, with 18 bases between. Germline-derived CDR1 and CDR2 are LNHDA and SQIVND (reference sequence). The CDR3 is made up of 15 amino acids. The CDR3 loop is CASRRTREGVTEAFF. In nucleotides, the CDR3 is TGTGCCAGTAGGCGCACCAGGGAGGGAGTCACTGAAGCTTTCTTT.

The V gene is TRBV29-1, the J gene TRBJ1-2, with 11 bases fitting TRBD1. There are 15 residues in the CDR3. After removal of 3 bases from V and 5 bases from J, the junction contained 8 bases not matched to a gene. The germline V gene encodes CDR1 SQVTM and CDR2 ANQGSEA. The CDR3 region has the DNA TGCAGCGTTGATAGGACAGGGGGCGCTTGGTATGGCTACACCTTC. It codes for CSVDRTGGAWYGYTF.

This clonotype has just a few counts. This chain joins TRBV25-1 and TRBJ1-1, with D unresolved. The CDR3 is 14 amino acids. Deletions cut 6 bases from V and 1 base from J, with 12 bases between. Germline CDR1 and CDR2: MGHDK and SYGVNS. CDR3 sequence: CASRDGNRNTEAFF. CDR3 in DNA: TGTGCCAGCAGGGACGGAAATAGGAACACTGAAGCTTTCTTT.

This chain connects TRBV29-1 to TRBJ2-2, with D tentatively TRBD2 (6 bases). V shed 7 bases and J shed 4 bases, with 28 bases lying between them. CDR3 length equals 18 residues. The germline CDR1 and CDR2 sequences are SQVTM and ANQGSEA. The CDR3 region is CSASFQGRREGATGELFF. CDR3 nucleotides: TGCAGCGCCAGTTTCCAGGGACGGCGGGAAGGCGCCACCGGGGAGCTGTTTTTT.

This clonotype was picked up many times. The chain recombines TRBV5-1 with TRBJ2-7; possible D gene TRBD1, 6 bases. There are 13 residues in the CDR3. The ends were cut back, 1 base at V and 5 bases at J, with 10 bases in the middle. Per germline, CDR1 SGHRS and CDR2 YFSETQ. The CDR3 is CASSLSGAHEQYF. The CDR3 coding sequence is TGCGCCAGCAGCTTGTCAGGGGCCCACGAGCAGTACTTC.

Worth noting for this clonotype: Since a much larger clone is just one base distant, this may be a read error. The chain recombines TRBV2 with TRBJ2-2; D remains unclear. Germline lookup yields CDR1 SNHLY and CDR2 FYNNEI. The V gene lost 4 bases and the J gene lost 4 bases, with 10 bases spanning the gap. This CDR3 comprises 14 residues. CDR3 in amino acids: CASSGGVGTGELFF. The DNA of the CDR3 is TGTGCCAGCAGTGGTGGGGTGGGCACCGGGGAGCTGTTTTTT.

This clonotype was recorded many times. This chain uses TRBV20-1 with TRBJ1-1, with D perhaps matching TRBD1 (5 bases). CDR3 size: 12 residues. Trimming took off 6 bases at V and 3 bases at J, with 11 bases between the two ends. The germline V gene has CDR1 DFQATT and CDR2 SNEGSKA (reference sequence). CDR3 region: CSAETAHTEAFF. CDR3 nucleotides: TGCAGTGCGGAGACAGCGCACACTGAAGCTTTCTTT.

This clonotype has a handful of counts. This may arise from a read error, as a much more abundant clone is one base away. This chain links TRBV7-9 with TRBJ2-5; 9 bases map to TRBD1. Germline-derived CDR1 and CDR2 are SEHNR and FQNEAQ (reference sequence). This CDR3 is built from 15 residues. The CDR3 is CASSLGRTGVETRYF. The CDR3 nucleotides are TGTGCCAGCAGCTTAGGGCGGACAGGGGTAGAGACCCGGTACTTC.

This clonotype was counted many times. The V gene is TRBV7-9, the J gene TRBJ2-3; a weak D match, TRBD1 (5 bases). V dropped 3 bases and J dropped 14 bases, with 12 bases sitting between them. The germline V gene encodes CDR1 SEHNR and CDR2 FQNEAQ (reference sequence). The CDR3 length is 11 residues. CDR3 sequence reads: CASSFGRVWYF. The CDR3 region has the DNA TGTGCCAGCAGCTTCGGCAGGGTTTGGTATTTT.

This clonotype was found once. This chain uses TRBV5-6 with TRBJ2-5; 12 bases are a match to TRBD1. CDR1 and CDR2 from the germline V gene are SGHDT and YYEEEE. The CDR3 is 15 amino acids. The V segment lost 3 bases and the J segment 9 bases; nucleotides outside the gene matches: 9. The DNA of the CDR3 is TGTGCCAGCAGCTCTGGGACAGGGGGCAATCAGCCCCAGTACTTC. This sequence encodes CASSSGTGGNQPQYF.

V is TRBV7-3 and J is TRBJ2-7; possible D gene TRBD2, 5 bases. The CDR3 has 14 residues. V was cut by 5 bases and J by 0 bases, with 11 bases left in between. CDR1 and CDR2 (germline): SGHTA, FQGTGA. CDR3 nucleotides: TGTGCCAGCAGCGTTTACGGGATCTCCTACGAGCAGTACTTC. The encoded protein is CASSVYGISYEQYF. Drawing the rest from reference TRBV7-3 and TRBJ2-7, the complete variable domain is GAGVSQTPSNKVTEKGKYVELRCDPISGHTALYWYRQSLGQGPEFLIYFQGTGAADDSGLPNDRFFAVRPEGSVSTLKIQRTERGDSAVYLCASSVYGISYEQYFGPGTRLTVT.

This clonotype was seen many times. The chain couples TRBV15 to TRBJ2-2; 7 bases are shared with TRBD2. The CDR3 has 13 residues. The V gene end was trimmed by 3 bases and the J gene end by 13 bases; junction bases not matched to a gene: 8. Germline CDR1 LNHNV, CDR2 YYDKDF (reference sequence). In DNA form, the CDR3 reads TGTGCCACCAGCAGGGGAGGGGAGGGTAGGCTGTTTTTT. Residues: CATSRGGEGRLFF.

The chain employs TRBV20-1 and TRBJ1-1; 7 bases align to TRBD1. V lost 6 bases, J lost 0 bases, and 10 bases stayed unmatched. This CDR3 is 15 amino acids long. Per the germline V gene, CDR1 is DFQATT and CDR2 is SNEGSKA (reference sequence). In DNA form, the CDR3 reads TGCAGTGCCATCGGGCCGGGACAGATGAACACTGAAGCTTTCTTT. Amino acids: CSAIGPGQMNTEAFF.

This rearrangement joins TRBV10-3 to TRBJ1-2; TRBD1 matches at 10 bases. This CDR3 comprises 13 residues. Trimming removed 8 bases from V and 3 bases from J; junction bases left unmatched: 3. Per the germline V gene, CDR1 is ENHRY and CDR2 is SYGVKD. In nucleotides, the CDR3 is TGTGCCATCGCCGGACAGGGGGACTATGGCTACACCTTC. It encodes CAIAGQGDYGYTF.

The rearrangement uses TRBV5-1 and TRBJ1-4; no clear D gene. V was pared by 0 bases and J by 10 bases, with 13 bases between. This CDR3 region has 14 residues. Germline V lookup: CDR1 SGHRS, CDR2 YFSETQ. Here the CDR3 DNA reads TGCGCCAGCAGCTTGGTGGCAGGACGGGTAAAACTGTTTTTT. It specifies CASSLVAGRVKLFF.

DNA of the CDR3: TGTGCCAGCAGCTTACGGCAGGGCGGCGAGCAGTACTTC. Translated: CASSLRQGGEQYF. The chain carries TRBV7-3 and TRBJ2-7, with D tentatively TRBD1 (5 bases). Germline V CDR1 and CDR2: SGHTA, FQGTGA. This CDR3 is built from 13 residues. V dropped 2 bases and J dropped 6 bases, with 11 bases sitting between them. Full variable domain (outside the CDR3, taken from reference TRBV7-3 and TRBJ2-7): GAGVSQTPSNKVTEKGKYVELRCDPISGHTALYWYRQSLGQGPEFLIYFQGTGAADDSGLPNDRFFAVRPEGSVSTLKIQRTERGDSAVYLCASSLRQGGEQYFGPGTRLTVT.

With regard to this clonotype: Germline and junction disagree at one end, which may indicate a read error. The chain employs TRBV9 and TRBJ2-7; TRBD1 is a possible D gene (7 bases). The CDR3 extends over 14 amino acids. Per the germline V gene, CDR1 is SGDLS and CDR2 is YYNGEE. In nucleotides, the CDR3 is TGTGCCAGCTCACCCGGGGGACAGCCCTACGAGCAGCACTTC. Translated, it gives CASSPGGQPYEQHF.

In this sample, this clonotype turned up a few times. Possible read error: a much larger clone is one base away. This chain uses TRBV4-1 with TRBJ2-7, with 10 bases lining up with TRBD1. V dropped 4 bases and J dropped 3; count of bases not matched to a gene: 3. Per germline, CDR1 MGHRA and CDR2 YSYEKL. CDR3 size: 14 residues. CDR3 sequence (DNA): TGCGCCAGCAGCCGGGACAGGGGACGCTACGAGCAGTACTTC. Its translation is CASSRDRGRYEQYF.

V gene TRBV25-1 combines with J gene TRBJ1-5, with 7 nucleotides matching TRBD1. Germline V CDR1 and CDR2: MGHDK, SYGVNS. The junction had 4 bases not matched to a gene; V was cut back by 3 bases and J by 5 bases. The length of the CDR3 is 14 residues. CDR3 nucleotides: TGTGCCAGCAGTGATCGACAGGGTTATCAGCCCCAGCATTTT. Residues: CASSDRQGYQPQHF.

This clonotype appeared many times. This chain uses TRBV29-1 with TRBJ1-5; 7 bases agree with TRBD1. The germline V gene encodes CDR1 SQVTM and CDR2 ANQGSEA. Trimming at V came to 6 bases and at J to 3 bases, leaving 5 bases not matched to a gene. CDR3 length equals 13 residues. The CDR3 spells CSVADRFNQPQHF. The CDR3 nucleotides read TGCAGCGTAGCGGACAGGTTCAATCAGCCCCAGCATTTT.

This clonotype has a handful of counts. A much bigger clone sits one base away, suggesting this may be a read error. The CDR3 protein is CASSFGAGQESYEQYF. In DNA form, the CDR3 reads TGTGCCAGCAGCTTTGGGGCGGGACAGGAGTCCTACGAGCAGTACTTC. The rearrangement joins TRBV7-2 to TRBJ2-7; TRBD1 matches at 8 bases. There are 16 residues in the CDR3. Trimming cost V 3 bases and J 1 base; bases outside gene matches: 8. CDR1 is SGHTA and CDR2 is FQGNSA in the germline V gene.

V usage is TRBV10-3 and J usage is TRBJ1-3; 7 bases are shared with TRBD1. The CDR3 consists of 11 residues. The V gene end was trimmed by 8 bases and the J gene end by 6 bases; junction bases not matched to a gene: 1. The germline gives CDR1 ENHRY, CDR2 SYGVKD. CDR3 protein: CAIDRENTIYF. The CDR3 DNA reads as TGTGCCATCGACAGGGAAAACACCATATATTTT.

This chain joins TRBV2 and TRBJ2-7, with TRBD2 matching 7 bases. The V gene end was trimmed by 6 bases and the J gene end by 7 bases; junction bases not matched to a gene: 9. The CDR3 loop spans 13 amino acids. Germline CDR1 is SNHLY and CDR2 is FYNNEI. CDR3 in DNA: TGTGCCAGCAGCCCTGGACTAGTTCGAGAGCAGTACTTC. It is translated as CASSPGLVREQYF.

The chain is built from TRBV28 and TRBJ1-5, with D perhaps TRBD1 (6 bases). The CDR3 is 14 residues long. V lost 2 bases and J lost 7, with 12 bases in between. Germline CDR1 MDHEN, CDR2 SYDVKM. CDR3 sequence (DNA): TGTGCCAGCAGTTTAGGGAGGGGGGGACAGCCCCAGCATTTT. This translates into CASSLGRGGQPQHF.

The V call is TRBV7-3, the J call TRBJ1-2; tentatively, D is TRBD1 (6 bases). V was pared by 6 bases and J by 4 bases, with 12 bases between. This CDR3 is built from 13 residues. Germline CDR1 is SGHTA and CDR2 is FQGTGA. CDR3 amino acids: CASSRTGSYGYTF. As DNA, the CDR3 is TGTGCCAGCAGTCGCACAGGGAGCTATGGCTACACCTTC.

This clonotype was detected ten times or more. The V gene is TRBV20-1, the J gene TRBJ1-3; D remains unclear. This CDR3 is built from 15 residues. Trimming removed 0 bases from V and 0 bases from J, with 9 bases in between. Per the germline V gene, CDR1 is DFQATT and CDR2 is SNEGSKA (reference sequence). CDR3 residues: CSARDLSFSGNTIYF. CDR3 nucleotide sequence: TGCAGTGCTAGAGATCTCTCGTTCTCTGGAAACACCATATATTTT.

The CDR3 sequence is CASSPRTGVGGYTF. The CDR3 DNA reads as TGTGCCAGCAGCCCCCGGACAGGGGTTGGTGGCTACACCTTC. The chain has TRBV7-2 and TRBJ1-2; 9 bases are a match to TRBD1. The CDR3 consists of 14 residues. CDR1 is SGHTA, CDR2 FQGNSA, per germline. V shed 5 bases and J 7 bases; nucleotides not matched to a gene: 8.